These T cell receptor beta chains were read from a single sample in a study of T cell responses to AZD1222 COVID-19 vaccine. TCRdb keeps only in-frame clones here, not all; method: immunoSEQ multiplex PCR. The table lists approximately 190,000 clones, around 90% of them singletons. The sequencing here drew on peripheral blood, taken on day 0 of AZD1222 vaccination. These receptors originate from an adult in good health. The CDR3 runs from the conserved cysteine through the conserved F or W. The D gene is left open where the match is weak. Only some rows state a clone size, as once, few, many or a class for expanded clones.

D	V	size	J	CDR3	DNA
-	TRBV5-1	-	TRBJ2-1	CASSLARLGVGNEQFF	TGCGCCAGCAGCTTGGCCCGGCTCGGGGTTGGCAATGAGCAGTTCTTC
TRBD2	TRBV5-4	-	TRBJ2-3	CASSVGLAGSTDTQYF	TGTGCCAGCAGCGTCGGCCTAGCGGGGAGCACAGATACGCAGTATTTT
-	TRBV19	-	TRBJ1-2	CASSIFRDSVRYGYTF	TGTGCCAGTAGTATTTTCCGGGACTCAGTGCGCTATGGCTACACCTTC
-	TRBV6-1	-	TRBJ2-5	CASSEPGDPRETQYF	TGTGCCAGCAGTGAGCCAGGGGACCCCCGGGAGACCCAGTACTTC
TRBD2	TRBV5-1	-	TRBJ2-2	CASSLGTSGAHGARELFF	TGCGCCAGCAGCTTGGGAACTAGCGGGGCCCACGGGGCCCGGGAGCTGTTTTTT
-	TRBV6-5	-	TRBJ1-3	CASSPLSGSGNTIYF	TGTGCCAGCAGTCCTCTGTCGGGTTCTGGAAACACCATATATTTT
TRBD1	TRBV5-1	-	TRBJ1-1	CASSSMGQGNTEAFF	TGCGCCAGCAGCTCCATGGGACAGGGGAACACTGAAGCTTTCTTT
-	TRBV10-3	-	TRBJ1-1	CAIGLGTEAFF	TGTGCCATAGGACTTGGCACTGAAGCTTTCTTT
TRBD1	TRBV9	-	TRBJ1-1	CASSALQGVSDF	TGTGCCAGCAGCGCTCTACAGGGGGTATCCGACTTT
-	TRBV19	once	TRBJ1-5	CASSPPRTVKPQHF	TGTGCCAGTAGTCCGCCCAGGACAGTTAAGCCCCAGCATTTT
-	TRBV6-4	-	TRBJ1-1	CASSDTVYTEAFF	TGTGCCAGCAGTGACACAGTTTACACTGAAGCTTTCTTT
-	TRBV19	-	TRBJ2-5	CASSIHSTGLETQYF	TGTGCCAGTAGTATTCATAGCACAGGGTTAGAGACCCAGTACTTC
-	TRBV18	-	TRBJ2-7	CASSPDRETGEQYF	TGTGCCAGCTCACCGGACCGGGAAACAGGCGAGCAGTACTTC
-	TRBV12-3/TRBV12-4	-	TRBJ2-1	CASSLILASRQFF	TGTGCCAGCAGTTTAATTCTAGCTAGCCGGCAGTTCTTC
TRBD2	TRBV29-1	-	TRBJ2-1	CSSATSGGAYNEQFF	TGCAGCTCAGCGACTAGCGGGGGGGCCTACAATGAGCAGTTCTTC
TRBD1	TRBV9	-	TRBJ1-2	CASSGQGARGVNYGYTF	TGTGCCAGCAGCGGACAGGGGGCGCGAGGGGTTAACTATGGCTACACCTTC
TRBD1	TRBV9	-	TRBJ1-3	CASSEQGATGNTIYF	TGTGCCAGCAGCGAACAGGGGGCCACTGGAAACACCATATATTTT
-	TRBV5-1	-	TRBJ2-3	CASSLGGDTQYF	TGCGCCAGCAGCTTGGGTGGGGATACGCAGTATTTT
-	TRBV11-2	-	TRBJ2-7	CASSAPTGSSYEQYF	TGTGCCAGCAGCGCGCCGACAGGTAGCTCCTACGAGCAGTACTTC
-	TRBV10-3	-	TRBJ2-5	CATEPSRQGETQYF	TGTGCCACCGAACCAAGTCGGCAGGGAGAGACCCAGTACTTC
-	TRBV5-5	-	TRBJ1-2	CASSWSTGGAGYTF	TGTGCCAGCAGCTGGAGCACAGGAGGGGCCGGCTACACCTTC
-	TRBV4-3	-	TRBJ1-1	CASSQELDLGLEAFF	TGCGCCAGCAGCCAAGAACTTGACTTGGGCCTTGAAGCTTTCTTT
-	TRBV29-1	once	TRBJ2-1	CSARSGIGSHEQFF	TGCAGCGCGAGATCCGGGATTGGCTCCCATGAGCAGTTCTTC
-	TRBV2	-	TRBJ1-5	CASSEPAGGLPQHF	TGTGCCAGCAGTGAGCCGGCGGGGGGTCTGCCCCAGCATTTT
TRBD2	TRBV28	once	TRBJ2-1	CASSSLSSGSPYNEQFF	TGTGCCAGCAGTTCCCTGAGTAGCGGGAGTCCCTACAATGAGCAGTTCTTC
-	TRBV7-3	-	TRBJ2-2	CASSLRTFGELFF	TGTGCCAGCAGCCTTAGGACATTCGGGGAGCTGTTTTTT
-	TRBV5-5	-	TRBJ2-7	CASSLAQREEQYF	TGTGCCAGCAGCTTGGCCCAAAGGGAAGAGCAGTACTTC
TRBD2	TRBV19	-	TRBJ2-4	CASSMGTSGKDWNF	TGTGCCAGTAGTATGGGGACTAGCGGGAAAGACTGGAACTTC
TRBD1	TRBV5-4	-	TRBJ2-7	CASSPTGTGFEQYF	TGTGCCAGCAGCCCGACCGGGACAGGGTTCGAGCAGTACTTC
TRBD1	TRBV5-4	-	TRBJ2-7	CASSPTGTGRYEQYF	TGTGCCAGCAGCCCTACCGGGACAGGGCGCTACGAGCAGTACTTC
TRBD2	TRBV6-2/TRBV6-3	few	TRBJ2-7	CASSYGLAGTLLYEQYF	TGTGCCAGCAGTTATGGCCTAGCGGGAACCCTCCTCTACGAGCAGTACTTC
TRBD1	TRBV5-1	-	TRBJ2-1	CASSDGQGSYNEQFF	TGCGCCAGCAGCGACGGACAGGGGTCCTACAATGAGCAGTTCTTC
-	TRBV7-8	-	TRBJ2-2	CASSLLPGQGSPGELFF	TGTGCCAGCAGCTTACTGCCGGGACAAGGGTCCCCCGGGGAGCTGTTTTTT
-	TRBV15	-	TRBJ2-2	CATSGTRDTRNTGELFF	TGTGCCACCAGCGGGACCCGGGACACAAGAAACACCGGGGAGCTGTTTTTT